The TCR beta chain under discussion was sequenced for a study of blood T cell repertoires in COVID-19. Study overall: Nucleic acid was either cDNA or gDNA, and it came from T cells, B-cell-depleted T cells, or PBMCs.

This clone was seen once. Sequenced by immunoSEQ multiplex PCR; TCRdb stores in-frame clones only, minus some. This sample has approximately 150,000 clones, with roughly 84% found just once. This CDR3 has 16 residues. CDR1 is SGHDT, CDR2 YYEEEE, per germline. The V segment lost 4 bases and the J segment 6 bases; nucleotides outside the gene matches: 9. Living in 24 US areas, the participants were between roughly 18 and 90 years of age. This TCR came from a man aged 45-65 years who had recovered from COVID-19. The chain uses TRBV5-6 and TRBJ2-1, with 11 bases lining up with TRBD2. Sequencing was done on a sample of PBMCs or T cells enriched from blood (not recorded which). The CDR3 sequence is CASSPATSGITNEQFF. The CDR3 DNA reads as TGTGCCAGCAGCCCCGCGACTAGCGGGATTACCAATGAGCAGTTCTTC.